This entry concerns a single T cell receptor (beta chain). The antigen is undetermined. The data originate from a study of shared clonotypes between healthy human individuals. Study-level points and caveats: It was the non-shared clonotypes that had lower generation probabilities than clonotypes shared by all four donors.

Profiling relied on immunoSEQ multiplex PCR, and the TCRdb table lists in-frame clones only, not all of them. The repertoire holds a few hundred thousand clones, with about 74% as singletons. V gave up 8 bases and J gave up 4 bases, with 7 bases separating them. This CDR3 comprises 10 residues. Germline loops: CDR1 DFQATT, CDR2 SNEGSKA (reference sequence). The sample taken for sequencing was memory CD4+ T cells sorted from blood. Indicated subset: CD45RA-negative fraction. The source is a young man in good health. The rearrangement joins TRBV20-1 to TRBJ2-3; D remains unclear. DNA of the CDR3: TGCAGTAAGGTCGCAGATACGCAGTATTTT. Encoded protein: CSKVADTQYF.